A selection of T cell receptor beta chains follows, all from one sample in a study of T-cell reconstitution after alpha-beta-depleted transplantation in children. TCRdb passed the PCR reads through MiXCR, listing each CDR3 protein once. The top ten hold 0.79% of the sample, which has hundreds of thousands of distinct CDR3 sequences, 13% seen once. Specimen: PBMCs, collected before TCRalphabeta/CD19-depleted stem cell transplant. Every receptor here comes from a girl aged 2 to 9 with congenital amegakaryocytic thrombocytopenia, due to receive a stem cell transplant. Both conserved end residues are part of each CDR3. A D gene is named only where the DNA matches it firmly. Size values are once, few and many counts, or a class for expanded clones, and some rows have none.

d_gene: .
j_gene: TRBJ2-5
v_gene: TRBV27
abundance: .
CDR3nt: TGTGTCAGCAGTTTCGTGGGGCGGGCAGGGGAAGAGACCCAGTACTTC
CDR3aa: CVSSFVGRAGEETQYF

d_gene: .
j_gene: TRBJ2-3
v_gene: TRBV11-2
abundance: .
CDR3nt: TGTGCCAGCAGCCCGACCGTCCCGGCACTCGCAGATACGCAGTATTTT
CDR3aa: CASSPTVPALADTQYF

d_gene: .
j_gene: TRBJ2-4
v_gene: TRBV6-2/TRBV6-3
abundance: .
CDR3nt: TGTGCCAGCAGTTACTCCTGGGGGGAGGCCAAAAACATTCAGTACTTC
CDR3aa: CASSYSWGEAKNIQYF

d_gene: TRBD1
j_gene: TRBJ2-7
v_gene: TRBV3-1
abundance: few
CDR3nt: TGTGCCACCGTGGACAGGAGCTACGAGCAGTACTTC
CDR3aa: CATVDRSYEQYF

d_gene: .
j_gene: TRBJ2-2
v_gene: TRBV5-1
abundance: many
CDR3nt: TGCGCCAGCAGCTTGGAGACGAGCGGATACGCGAACACCGGGGAGCTGTTTTTT
CDR3aa: CASSLETSGYANTGELFF

d_gene: .
j_gene: TRBJ1-1
v_gene: TRBV12-3/TRBV12-4
abundance: few
CDR3nt: TGTGCCAGCAGTTCCCTCGGGGGGAACACTGAAGCTTTCTTT
CDR3aa: CASSSLGGNTEAFF

d_gene: TRBD2
j_gene: TRBJ2-1
v_gene: TRBV7-3
abundance: .
CDR3nt: TGTGCCAGCAGCTCCTCTGGACTAGCGAGCAAGTTCTTC
CDR3aa: CASSSSGLASKFF

d_gene: TRBD2
j_gene: TRBJ2-1
v_gene: TRBV12-3/TRBV12-4
abundance: few
CDR3nt: TGTGCCAGCAGTTCACAGGCTTCCAAGCGGGAGAGAATGTGGGAGCAGTTCTTC
CDR3aa: CASSSQASKRERMWEQFF

d_gene: .
j_gene: TRBJ2-1
v_gene: TRBV7-6
abundance: .
CDR3nt: TGTGCCAGCAGCACCCCGCGAGGTGGGGGTGGTAGGTACAATGAGCAGTTCTTC
CDR3aa: CASSTPRGGGGRYNEQFF

d_gene: .
j_gene: TRBJ2-7
v_gene: TRBV29-1
abundance: .
CDR3nt: TGCAGCGCGACGAATAGGGGTTTACGCTACGAGCAGTACTTC
CDR3aa: CSATNRGLRYEQYF